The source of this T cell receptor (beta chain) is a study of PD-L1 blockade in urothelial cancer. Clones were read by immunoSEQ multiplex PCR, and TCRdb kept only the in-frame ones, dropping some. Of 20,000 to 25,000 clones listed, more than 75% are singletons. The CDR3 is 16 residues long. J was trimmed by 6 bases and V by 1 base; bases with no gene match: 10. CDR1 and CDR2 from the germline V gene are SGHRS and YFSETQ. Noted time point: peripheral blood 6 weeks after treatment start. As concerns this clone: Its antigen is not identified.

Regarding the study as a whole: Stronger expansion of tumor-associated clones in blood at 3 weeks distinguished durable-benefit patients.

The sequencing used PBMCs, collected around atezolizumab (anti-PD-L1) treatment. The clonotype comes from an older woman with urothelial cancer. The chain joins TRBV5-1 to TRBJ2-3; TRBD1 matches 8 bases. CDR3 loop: CASSLSRGRMADTQYF. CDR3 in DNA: TGCGCCAGCAGCTTGTCCAGGGGGCGTATGGCGGATACGCAGTATTTT.